The clone carrying this T cell receptor (beta chain) showed up just a few times. The antigen remains unidentified. This specimen comes from a study of T cell responses to AZD1222 COVID-19 vaccine. Study-wide findings and caveats: Spike-specific TCR breadth and depth both grew after two AZD1222 doses. White British people made up most donors, females outnumbered males, and clonal diversity was possibly underestimated.

This CDR3 contains 11 residues. Germline V gene lookup returns CDR1 MDHEN and CDR2 SYDVKM. V lost 2 bases and J lost 10, with 8 bases in between. Assay: immunoSEQ multiplex PCR; the TCRdb copy retains only in-frame clones and omits some. The sample lists some 81,000 clones, roughly 84% seen once, with 4.5% to 7% in the top ten. J is TRBJ1-1 and V is TRBV28; D is possibly TRBD1 (5 bases). The clonotype was recovered from an adult who received the AZD1222 COVID-19 vaccine. Sequenced here: peripheral blood, sampled 28 days after the second AZD1222 dose. CDR3: CASSLGARAFF. CDR3 nucleotide sequence: TGTGCCAGCAGTTTAGGGGCAAGAGCTTTCTTT.